Below, 22 T cell receptor beta chains from the same sample are listed, as sequenced in a study of PD-1 blockade in classical Hodgkin lymphoma. TCRdb keeps only in-frame clones here, not all; method: immunoSEQ multiplex PCR. The sample contains approximately 100,000 clones, 80% to 95% of which appear only once. Brentuximab vedotin exposure varied, and every patient relapsed after autologous stem cell transplantation. The sequences come from peripheral blood mononuclear cells (PBMCs), collected at baseline. These receptors came from a human donor with classical Hodgkin lymphoma.

This clone was observed a few times. The gene calls are TRBV6-5 and TRBJ1-5; no reliable D call. V was shortened by 0 bases and J by 7 bases, with 7 bases between the two germline ends. The CDR3 loop spans 13 amino acids. Germline V lookup: CDR1 MNHEY, CDR2 SVGAGI. The CDR3 sequence: CASSYSFLQPQHF. CDR3 nucleotide sequence: TGTGCCAGCAGTTACTCCTTCCTCCAGCCCCAGCATTTT.

This chain links TRBV30 with TRBJ1-2, with TRBD1 matching over 10 bases. The CDR3 sequence is 15 residues long. CDR1 is GTSNPN and CDR2 is SVGIG in the germline V gene (reference sequence). The junction had 13 bases not matched to a gene; V was cut back by 5 bases and J by 7 bases. This CDR3 reads CAWGRQGAAFGGYTF. Written as DNA, the CDR3 is TGTGCCTGGGGGAGACAGGGGGCGGCGTTCGGTGGCTACACCTTC.

This clone came up once. V gene TRBV18 combines with J gene TRBJ2-7; the D is unclear. V lost 0 bases, J lost 2 bases, and 8 bases lay in between. CDR3 length: 14 residues. The germline gives CDR1 KGHSH, CDR2 LQKENI. CDR3 nucleotides: TGTGCCAGCTCACCACCTGGGTCCCCCTACGAGCAGTACTTC. Its protein is CASSPPGSPYEQYF.

V usage is TRBV7-9 and J usage is TRBJ1-1; possible D gene TRBD1, 5 bases. The CDR3 extends over 14 amino acids. Trimming left V 1 base short and J 8 bases short, with 14 bases between. The V gene's germline CDR1 is SEHNR and CDR2 FQNEAQ (reference sequence). The CDR3 loop reads CASSLEQDVKEAFF. For the CDR3, the DNA is TGTGCCAGCAGCTTAGAACAGGACGTAAAGGAAGCTTTCTTT.

The chain uses TRBV4-1 and TRBJ2-3; D uncertain. V gave up 6 bases and J gave up 5 bases, with 15 bases separating them. Germline CDR1 MGHRA, CDR2 YSYEKL. The CDR3 totals 14 residues. DNA of the CDR3: TGCGCCAGCAGTCTTACCAGAGCGCGAGATACGCAGTATTTT. This translates into CASSLTRARDTQYF.

The genes are TRBV19 and TRBJ2-3; 9 bases are shared with TRBD2. The J segment lost 4 bases and the V segment lost 6 bases, leaving 2 bases of the junction unmatched. This CDR3 is 13 amino acids long. Looked up from germline, CDR1 is LNHDA and CDR2 is SQIVND (reference sequence). The CDR3 is CASRVAGADTQYF. CDR3 nucleotide sequence: TGTGCCAGTAGGGTAGCGGGAGCAGATACGCAGTATTTT.

This chain uses TRBV5-6 with TRBJ2-5, with D tentatively TRBD2 (7 bases). The germline V gene has CDR1 SGHDT and CDR2 YYEEEE. This CDR3 spans 14 amino acids. The germline V and J ends were trimmed by 0 bases and 5 bases, with 11 bases remaining between them. CDR3: CASSLAGGGETQYF. CDR3 coding DNA: TGTGCCAGCAGCTTGGCGGGGGGCGGGGAGACCCAGTACTTC.

This rearrangement joins TRBV6-5 to TRBJ1-5; 7 nucleotides match TRBD1. Germline CDR1 reads MNHEY; CDR2 reads SVGAGI. Trimming cost V 10 bases and J 5 bases; bases outside gene matches: 5. CDR3 length equals 12 residues. The CDR3: CATRGYDQPQHF. Here the CDR3 DNA reads TGTGCCACCAGGGGGTACGATCAGCCCCAGCATTTT.

This rearrangement joins TRBV5-1 to TRBJ1-2; a possible D gene is TRBD1 (6 bases). V was pared by 2 bases and J by 8 bases, with 10 bases between. The CDR3 sequence is 12 residues long. Germline loops: CDR1 SGHRS, CDR2 YFSETQ. CDR3 nucleotide sequence: TGCGCCAGCAGCTTAGGGGGAGGAGGCTACACCTTC. Translation gives CASSLGGGGYTF.

In regard to this clone: At one of its ends the junction is not consistent with the germline gene, which may arise from a read error. This chain connects TRBV7-3 to TRBJ2-7; 7 nucleotides agree with TRBD1. The CDR3 sequence is 15 residues long. In germline, CDR1 is SGHTA, CDR2 FQGTGA. CDR3: CASSLSGGASYVGDF. The DNA for the CDR3 is TGTGCCAGCAGCTTATCAGGGGGAGCCTCCTACGTAGGGGACTTC. The full variable domain, completed using reference TRBV7-3 and TRBJ2-7, is GAGVSQTPSNKVTEKGKYVELRCDPISGHTALYWYRQSLGQGPEFLIYFQGTGAADDSGLPNDRFFAVRPEGSVSTLKIQRTERGDSAVYLCASSLSGGASYVGDFGPGTRLTVT.

The chain has TRBV15 and TRBJ1-1; D might be TRBD1 (5 bases). Germline CDR1 LNHNV, CDR2 YYDKDF (reference sequence). Trimming pared 1 base from V and 6 bases from J, leaving 15 bases between. The CDR3 contains 15 residues. The DNA of the CDR3 is TGTGCCACCAGCAGAGGGGGCAGGGAACTCCCTGAAGCTTTCTTT. The encoded protein is CATSRGGRELPEAFF.

The rearrangement joins TRBV23-1 to TRBJ1-5; TRBD1 matches at 7 bases. TRBV23-1 is assigned to the ORF class and has an uncertain function. The CDR3 length is 17 residues. J lost 7 bases, V lost 8 bases, and 20 bases had no gene match. This CDR3 reads CASRHRAARGRRQPQHF. In nucleotides, the CDR3 is TGCGCCAGCCGACACCGAGCAGCGAGGGGGCGCCGGCAGCCCCAGCATTTT.

The genes are TRBV9 and TRBJ2-7, with D tentatively TRBD2 (6 bases). Trimming stripped 3 bases from V and 0 bases from J, with 16 bases between. Germline V gene lookup returns CDR1 SGDLS and CDR2 YYNGEE. This CDR3 region has 16 residues. The CDR3 bases are TGTGCCAGCAGCGCGGAGGGCGGTAGGAGCTCCTACGAGCAGTACTTC. Protein: CASSAEGGRSSYEQYF.

CDR3 sequence (DNA): TGTGCCAGCAGCCCCGTTAGCGGGAGGGCCTATTACGAGCAGTACTTC. The encoded protein is CASSPVSGRAYYEQYF. The chain uses TRBV11-2 and TRBJ2-7; TRBD2 matches 11 bases. From germline, CDR1 is SGHAT and CDR2 FQNNGV. V lost 5 bases, J lost 4 bases, and 10 bases stayed unmatched. The CDR3 runs to 16 residues.

The chain is built from TRBV9 and TRBJ2-1; TRBD1 matches at 8 bases. Germline V gives CDR1 SGDLS, CDR2 YYNGEE. J was trimmed by 3 bases and V by 4 bases; bases with no gene match: 9. The CDR3 has 16 amino acids. CDR3 bases: TGTGCCAGCAGCCGGGACGGGACAGGTTACTACAATGAGCAGTTCTTC. Amino acid sequence: CASSRDGTGYYNEQFF.

The chain carries TRBV14 and TRBJ1-1; D unresolved. Deletions cut 2 bases from V and 7 bases from J, with 11 bases between. Germline values: CDR1 SGHDN, CDR2 FVKESK. CDR3 length: 13 residues. The CDR3 protein is CASSQHLMGEAFF. CDR3 in DNA: TGTGCCAGCAGCCAACACCTTATGGGTGAAGCTTTCTTT.

This sequence joins TRBV4-1 and TRBJ2-3, with a tentative D call TRBD2 (6 bases). V dropped 1 base and J dropped 0 bases, with 17 bases sitting between them. CDR1 and CDR2 (germline): MGHRA, YSYEKL. The CDR3 is 18 amino acids. CDR3 sequence: CASSQVGGRPSSTDTQYF. The CDR3 bases are TGCGCCAGCAGCCAAGTTGGAGGGCGGCCCTCTAGCACAGATACGCAGTATTTT.

This chain's CDR3 is CASSPGDRATETQYF. The DNA for the CDR3 is TGTGCCAGCAGTCCAGGGGACAGGGCAACGGAGACCCAGTACTTC. The genes are TRBV27 and TRBJ2-5; 9 bases map to TRBD1. Losses at the gene ends were 5 bases for V and 5 bases for J; bases not matched to a gene: 9. This CDR3 region has 15 residues. CDR1 and CDR2 from the germline V gene are MNHEY and SMNVEV (reference sequence).

For the CDR3, the DNA is TGTGCCAGCAGTAGGGGGGACAGGGGCGATCAGCCCCAGCATTTT. It translates to CASSRGDRGDQPQHF. The chain is built from TRBV28 and TRBJ1-5; 10 nucleotides match TRBD1. Per germline, CDR1 MDHEN and CDR2 SYDVKM. The CDR3 loop spans 15 amino acids. With V trimmed by 5 bases and J by 5 bases, 6 bases remained unmatched.

V usage is TRBV19 and J usage is TRBJ2-3, with 14 bases that match TRBD2. This CDR3 region has 15 residues. Trimming at V came to 5 bases and at J to 6 bases, leaving 4 bases not matched to a gene. Germline-derived CDR1 and CDR2 are LNHDA and SQIVND (reference sequence). The CDR3 DNA follows: TGTGCCAGTAGTGGGACTAGCGGGAGACGGGATACGCAGTATTTT. Its protein product is CASSGTSGRRDTQYF.

The chain couples TRBV9 to TRBJ1-4; D is unresolved. The germline CDR1 and CDR2 sequences are SGDLS and YYNGEE. Trimming pared 4 bases from V and 0 bases from J, leaving 7 bases between. The CDR3 sequence is 14 residues long. The CDR3 DNA reads as TGTGCCAGCAGCTCAATTCCAACTAATGAAAAACTGTTTTTT. Residues: CASSSIPTNEKLFF.

This clone was observed a single time. The chain recombines TRBV27 with TRBJ2-4; TRBD2 is a possible D gene (6 bases). The CDR3 consists of 15 residues. Germline loops: CDR1 MNHEY, CDR2 SMNVEV (reference sequence). V was cut by 3 bases and J by 9 bases, with 18 bases left in between. The CDR3 region has the DNA TGTGCCAGCAGTTTTGGGGCGGGATGGGACGGCATTCAGTACTTC. Encoded protein: CASSFGAGWDGIQYF.